A selection of T cell receptor beta chains follows, all from one sample in a study of CD8 T cells in Susac syndrome. TCRdb ran MiXCR on the immunoSEQ multiplex PCR reads and lists one entry per CDR3 protein. The repertoire holds about 52,000 distinct CDR3 sequences, with 85% to 95% as singletons. The specimen sequenced was CD8+ T cells from PBMCs. The receptors shown here come from a human donor with multiple sclerosis. Both conserved end residues are part of each CDR3. The order of the fields is CDR3 protein, CDR3 DNA, J gene, D gene, clone size, V gene. The D gene is left open where the match is weak. A clone size is listed for some rows: how often the clone was seen (once, few, many), or a class if it is expanded.

CDR3 protein: CASRMGRDSSEQYF
CDR3 DNA: TGTGCCAGCCGGATGGGAAGGGACAGTTCCGAGCAGTACTTC
J gene: TRBJ2-7
D gene: TRBD1
clone size: .
V gene: TRBV25-1

CDR3 protein: CATSRSLMRTGHSSGANVLTF
CDR3 DNA: TGTGCCACCAGCAGAAGCCTAATGAGGACAGGTCACAGCTCTGGGGCCAACGTCCTGACTTTC
J gene: TRBJ2-6
D gene: TRBD1
clone size: .
V gene: TRBV15

CDR3 protein: CASSFRASGGHTYEQYF
CDR3 DNA: TGTGCCAGCAGTTTTAGGGCTAGCGGGGGCCACACCTACGAGCAGTACTTC
J gene: TRBJ2-7
D gene: TRBD2
clone size: .
V gene: TRBV27

CDR3 protein: CASSYSKAGVNGYTF
CDR3 DNA: TGTGCCAGCAGTTACTCGAAGGCCGGGGTCAATGGCTACACCTTC
J gene: TRBJ1-2
D gene: .
clone size: .
V gene: TRBV6-2/TRBV6-3

CDR3 protein: CASSQGMGTDTQYF
CDR3 DNA: TGTGCCAGCAGCCAAGGCATGGGAACAGATACGCAGTATTTT
J gene: TRBJ2-3
D gene: .
clone size: .
V gene: TRBV7-2

CDR3 protein: CAWIVGTEAFF
CDR3 DNA: TGTGCCTGGATTGTGGGCACTGAAGCTTTCTTT
J gene: TRBJ1-1
D gene: .
clone size: .
V gene: TRBV30

CDR3 protein: CASSQSGTVVNEQFF
CDR3 DNA: TGCGCCAGCAGTCAATCCGGGACAGTAGTCAATGAGCAGTTCTTC
J gene: TRBJ2-1
D gene: TRBD1
clone size: .
V gene: TRBV23-1

CDR3 protein: CASSMGGSGYTF
CDR3 DNA: TGTGCCAGCAGCATGGGGGGGAGCGGCTACACCTTC
J gene: TRBJ1-2
D gene: .
clone size: .
V gene: TRBV7-9

CDR3 protein: CASSSLGTGGAGIYGYTF
CDR3 DNA: TGTGCCAGCAGTTCCCTCGGGACAGGGGGCGCCGGTATCTATGGCTACACCTTC
J gene: TRBJ1-2
D gene: TRBD1
clone size: .
V gene: TRBV27

CDR3 protein: CASSVAGGQETQYF
CDR3 DNA: TGTGCCAGCAGCGTAGCGGGGGGACAAGAGACCCAGTACTTC
J gene: TRBJ2-5
D gene: TRBD2
clone size: .
V gene: TRBV11-2

CDR3 protein: CASSLGSGTGDYEQYF
CDR3 DNA: TGTGCCAGCAGCTTAGGCTCCGGGACAGGGGACTACGAGCAGTACTTC
J gene: TRBJ2-7
D gene: TRBD1
clone size: .
V gene: TRBV7-6

CDR3 protein: CASSQDGSTGITTYEQYF
CDR3 DNA: TGTGCCAGCAGCCAAGATGGTTCCACCGGGATTACAACCTACGAGCAGTACTTC
J gene: TRBJ2-7
D gene: .
clone size: .
V gene: TRBV3-1

CDR3 protein: CASRGDRGPFYEQYF
CDR3 DNA: TGTGCCAGCAGAGGAGACAGGGGACCTTTCTACGAGCAGTACTTC
J gene: TRBJ2-7
D gene: TRBD1
clone size: once
V gene: TRBV28

CDR3 protein: CASSTSNPEQFF
CDR3 DNA: TGTGCCAGCAGTACCTCCAACCCTGAGCAGTTCTTC
J gene: TRBJ2-1
D gene: .
clone size: .
V gene: TRBV6-2/TRBV6-3

CDR3 protein: CASSPDRDTEAFF
CDR3 DNA: TGTGCCAGCAGCCCTGACAGGGACACTGAAGCTTTCTTT
J gene: TRBJ1-1
D gene: TRBD1
clone size: .
V gene: TRBV9

CDR3 protein: CAWSVGGGEVNEQFF
CDR3 DNA: TGTGCCTGGAGTGTTGGCGGGGGGGAAGTAAATGAGCAGTTCTTC
J gene: TRBJ2-1
D gene: TRBD2
clone size: .
V gene: TRBV30

CDR3 protein: CASSERDGREAFF
CDR3 DNA: TGCGCCAGCAGCGAACGGGACGGAAGGGAAGCTTTCTTT
J gene: TRBJ1-1
D gene: .
clone size: .
V gene: TRBV4-1

CDR3 protein: CAISELGVLNTEAFF
CDR3 DNA: TGTGCCATCAGTGAGTTGGGGGTATTGAACACTGAAGCTTTCTTT
J gene: TRBJ1-1
D gene: .
clone size: .
V gene: TRBV10-3

CDR3 protein: CASSLAGLNTEAFF
CDR3 DNA: TGTGCCAGCAGCTTAGCAGGACTGAACACTGAAGCTTTCTTT
J gene: TRBJ1-1
D gene: .
clone size: .
V gene: TRBV11-3

CDR3 protein: CASGPLGTQYF
CDR3 DNA: TGTGCTAGTGGTCCACTGGGGACCCAGTACTTC
J gene: TRBJ2-5
D gene: .
clone size: .
V gene: TRBV12-5

CDR3 protein: CASSLRGGANTEAFF
CDR3 DNA: TGTGCCAGCAGCCTCCGAGGCGGGGCAAACACTGAAGCTTTCTTT
J gene: TRBJ1-1
D gene: .
clone size: .
V gene: TRBV7-6

CDR3 protein: CAWSVVSSYEQYF
CDR3 DNA: TGTGCCTGGAGTGTCGTCAGCTCCTACGAGCAGTACTTC
J gene: TRBJ2-7
D gene: .
clone size: .
V gene: TRBV30

CDR3 protein: CASSLNSYTGELFF
CDR3 DNA: TGTGCCAGCAGCTTAAACAGCTACACCGGGGAGCTGTTTTTT
J gene: TRBJ2-2
D gene: .
clone size: .
V gene: TRBV7-3

CDR3 protein: CASIGLAGTYEQYF
CDR3 DNA: TGCGCCAGCATCGGACTTGCGGGAACCTACGAGCAGTACTTC
J gene: TRBJ2-7
D gene: .
clone size: .
V gene: TRBV10-2

CDR3 protein: CATRSRENTEAFF
CDR3 DNA: TGTGCCACCAGGTCCCGGGAGAACACTGAAGCTTTCTTT
J gene: TRBJ1-1
D gene: .
clone size: .
V gene: TRBV19

CDR3 protein: CASRGTVAKNIQYF
CDR3 DNA: TGTGCCAGCAGGGGGACAGTAGCCAAAAACATTCAGTACTTC
J gene: TRBJ2-4
D gene: TRBD1
clone size: .
V gene: TRBV2

CDR3 protein: CASSFSGADTDTQYF
CDR3 DNA: TGTGCCAGCAGTTTTAGCGGGGCTGACACAGATACGCAGTATTTT
J gene: TRBJ2-3
D gene: TRBD2
clone size: .
V gene: TRBV7-7

CDR3 protein: CASSQEAGGPDTQYF
CDR3 DNA: TGTGCCAGCAGCCAAGAAGCGGGGGGGCCAGATACGCAGTATTTT
J gene: TRBJ2-3
D gene: TRBD2
clone size: .
V gene: TRBV4-2

CDR3 protein: CASSFSRTGNYEQYF
CDR3 DNA: TGTGCCAGCAGTTTTAGCAGGACAGGGAATTACGAGCAGTACTTC
J gene: TRBJ2-7
D gene: TRBD1
clone size: .
V gene: TRBV28

CDR3 protein: CATSGDGGNSPLHF
CDR3 DNA: TGTGCCACCAGCGGGGACGGTGGGAATTCACCCCTCCACTTT
J gene: TRBJ1-6
D gene: .
clone size: .
V gene: TRBV15

CDR3 protein: CASSVGVEAGELFF
CDR3 DNA: TGTGCCAGCAGCGTAGGTGTAGAGGCCGGGGAGCTGTTTTTT
J gene: TRBJ2-2
D gene: .
clone size: .
V gene: TRBV9

CDR3 protein: CASSFQRGPITDTQYF
CDR3 DNA: TGTGCCAGCAGCTTCCAGCGGGGGCCCATCACAGATACGCAGTATTTT
J gene: TRBJ2-3
D gene: TRBD2
clone size: .
V gene: TRBV7-2

CDR3 protein: CASSSGSWTEAFF
CDR3 DNA: TGTGCCAGTAGTTCAGGGTCGTGGACTGAAGCTTTCTTT
J gene: TRBJ1-1
D gene: .
clone size: .
V gene: TRBV19

CDR3 protein: CASSVGTGPYEQYF
CDR3 DNA: TGTGCCAGCAGCGTAGGGACAGGGCCCTACGAGCAGTACTTC
J gene: TRBJ2-7
D gene: TRBD1
clone size: .
V gene: TRBV9

CDR3 protein: CASSLGIGIYNEQFF
CDR3 DNA: TGTGCCAGCAGCTTAGGAATAGGAATCTACAATGAGCAGTTCTTC
J gene: TRBJ2-1
D gene: .
clone size: .
V gene: TRBV7-3

CDR3 protein: CAGSGGTAYGYTF
CDR3 DNA: TGTGCCGGCAGCGGAGGGACAGCCTATGGCTACACCTTC
J gene: TRBJ1-2
D gene: TRBD1
clone size: .
V gene: TRBV9

CDR3 protein: CSVLGQKKYGYTF
CDR3 DNA: TGCAGCGTTTTAGGACAGAAGAAATATGGCTACACCTTC
J gene: TRBJ1-2
D gene: .
clone size: .
V gene: TRBV29-1

CDR3 protein: CSARDLRGRGTEAFF
CDR3 DNA: TGCAGTGCTAGAGACCTACGGGGGCGAGGCACTGAAGCTTTCTTT
J gene: TRBJ1-1
D gene: .
clone size: .
V gene: TRBV20-1

CDR3 protein: CASSLEGWETQYF
CDR3 DNA: TGTGCCAGCAGCTTAGAGGGTTGGGAGACCCAGTACTTC
J gene: TRBJ2-5
D gene: .
clone size: .
V gene: TRBV7-9

CDR3 protein: CATSSRGQRPNEQFF
CDR3 DNA: TGTGCCACCAGCAGTAGGGGACAGAGGCCCAATGAGCAGTTCTTC
J gene: TRBJ2-1
D gene: TRBD1
clone size: .
V gene: TRBV15

CDR3 protein: CASKGLAGLNEQFF
CDR3 DNA: TGCGCCAGCAAGGGACTAGCGGGGCTCAATGAGCAGTTCTTC
J gene: TRBJ2-1
D gene: TRBD2
clone size: once
V gene: TRBV4-1